One and the same sample provided the 29 T cell receptor beta chains below, sequenced in a study of blood T cells in healthy people across ages. Together with a sample-barcoded 5' primer, a J-beta primer mix was included in a second PCR lasting about 7 to 12 cycles. TCRdb processed the 5' RACE reads anew with MiXCR; each CDR3 protein has one entry. The sample shows roughly 720,000 distinct CDR3 sequences, 50% to 65% of them seen only once. The sequenced material came from blood. The receptors shown here come from a man at least 80 years old in good health.

The gene calls are TRBV27 and TRBJ1-1; 9 bases are a match to TRBD1. The CDR3 is 14 amino acids. Germline assignment: CDR1 MNHEY and CDR2 SMNVEV (reference sequence). After removal of 5 bases from V and 6 bases from J, the junction contained 7 bases not matched to a gene. The CDR3 coding sequence is TGTGCCAGCAGTGTCGGGACAGGGACCTCTGAAGCTTTCTTT. This sequence encodes CASSVGTGTSEAFF.

The rearrangement links TRBV7-8 to TRBJ2-5, with 7 nucleotides matching TRBD2. The ends lost 1 base at V and 1 base at J; junction bases unmatched: 6. This CDR3 has 16 residues. Germline values: CDR1 SGHVS, CDR2 FQNEAQ. The CDR3 DNA reads TGTGCCAGCAGCTTAGGGCTTGGGAGGGCCCAAGAGACCCAGTACTTC. Its translation is CASSLGLGRAQETQYF.

The chain uses TRBV10-3 and TRBJ1-2, with TRBD1 identical over 8 bases. J lost 4 bases, V lost 5 bases, and 3 bases had no gene match. Germline V gene sequence: CDR1 ENHRY, CDR2 SYGVKD. There are 13 residues in the CDR3. The CDR3 protein is CAISTDRAYGYTF. In DNA, the CDR3 is TGTGCCATCAGTACGGACAGGGCCTATGGCTACACCTTC.

There are a few counts of this clonotype. The chain recombines TRBV7-2 with TRBJ2-1; 13 bases are shared with TRBD2. J lost 8 bases, V lost 1 base, and 5 bases had no gene match. The germline V gene encodes CDR1 SGHTA and CDR2 FQGNSA. The CDR3 totals 16 residues. For the CDR3, the DNA is TGTGCCAGCAGCTTAGTTGGGACTAGCGGGATGCATGAGCAGTTCTTC. Translated, it gives CASSLVGTSGMHEQFF. Together with reference TRBV7-2 and TRBJ2-1, the CDR3 gives the full variable domain: GAGVSQSPSNKVTEKGKDVELRCDPISGHTALYWYRQSLGQGLEFLIYFQGNSAPDKSGLPSDRFSAERTGGSVSTLTIQRTQQEDSAVYLCASSLVGTSGMHEQFFGPGTRLTVL.

Only a few counts were recorded for this clonotype. CDR3 loop: CSAWGSYNSPLHF. The CDR3 bases are TGCAGTGCATGGGGCTCCTATAATTCACCCCTCCACTTT. The J gene is TRBJ1-6, the V gene TRBV20-1; no reliable D call. The germline gives CDR1 DFQATT, CDR2 SNEGSKA (reference sequence). The CDR3 length is 13 residues. The V end lost 6 bases, the J end lost 0 bases, and 6 bases lay between the germline ends.

The CDR3 bases are TGCGCCAGCAGCTTGGCGGGAGCGGTGGGGGAGACCCAGTACTTC. This encodes CASSLAGAVGETQYF. The chain has TRBV5-1 and TRBJ2-5; TRBD2 might be the D (6 bases). The V and J ends lost 0 bases and 5 bases respectively, with 14 bases between them. This CDR3 spans 15 amino acids. CDR1 is SGHRS, CDR2 YFSETQ, per germline.

This clonotype has a handful of counts. The rearrangement uses TRBV20-1 and TRBJ2-5; D not resolved. The germline CDR1 and CDR2 sequences are DFQATT and SNEGSKA (reference sequence). Trimming removed 3 bases from V and 1 base from J, with 6 bases in between. The length of the CDR3 is 12 residues. The DNA of the CDR3 is TGCAGTGCTAGCGTGGGCCAAGAGACCCAGTACTTC. Amino acids: CSASVGQETQYF.

In its sample, this clonotype was seen a few times. The chain carries TRBV10-3 and TRBJ2-7; TRBD2 might be the D (5 bases). The CDR3 consists of 15 residues. Germline V gene data show CDR1 as ENHRY and CDR2 as SYGVKD. V lost 4 bases to trimming and J lost 4 bases, with 17 bases between them. The CDR3 is CAISGSPGREYEQYF. As DNA, the CDR3 is TGTGCCATCAGTGGTTCACCCGGACGGGAATACGAGCAGTACTTC.

The rearrangement links TRBV3-1 to TRBJ1-4; D may be TRBD1 (5 bases). With 1 base removed from V and 7 bases from J, the gap between germline ends came to 10 bases. Germline V gives CDR1 LGHDT, CDR2 YNNKEL (reference sequence). The CDR3 runs to 14 residues. The CDR3 spells CASSQGGRIEKLFF. The CDR3 DNA reads as TGTGCCAGCAGCCAAGGGGGGAGGATTGAAAAACTGTTTTTT.

This clonotype was seen a few times. The rearrangement links TRBV10-3 to TRBJ2-7; 7 positions agree with TRBD1. CDR3 length equals 13 residues. Germline CDR1 reads ENHRY; CDR2 reads SYGVKD. Unmatched junction bases numbered 4, after V lost 6 bases and J lost 2 bases. The CDR3 loop is CAISPGQTYEQYF. The DNA for the CDR3 is TGTGCCATCAGCCCGGGACAGACCTACGAGCAGTACTTC.

The table lists this clonotype with a count of one. The rearrangement uses TRBV6-5 and TRBJ2-7; the D call may be TRBD1 or TRBD2 (5 bases each). Per the germline V gene, CDR1 is MNHEY and CDR2 is SVGAGI. V was clipped by 0 bases and J by 7 bases, with 28 bases between them. The CDR3 totals 19 residues. The DNA for the CDR3 is TGTGCCAGCAGTTACTCGACGGCAGGAACCGGGACCCTCATCGCGGAGCAGTACTTC. The encoded protein is CASSYSTAGTGTLIAEQYF.

V usage is TRBV20-1 and J usage is TRBJ1-1; tentatively, D is TRBD1 (6 bases). The CDR3 contains 12 residues. Germline V gives CDR1 DFQATT, CDR2 SNEGSKA (reference sequence). CDR3 DNA: TGCAGAAAGGACAGAGTGAACACTGAAGCTTTCTTT. It translates to CRKDRVNTEAFF.

V gene TRBV7-2 combines with J gene TRBJ2-4, with 11 bases lining up with TRBD2. TRBJ2-7 matches the DNA end more closely, so the J call is doubtful. The CDR3 sequence is 17 residues long. The V gene's germline CDR1 is SGHTA and CDR2 FQGNSA. As DNA, the CDR3 is TGTGCCAGCAGCTTAGTAGGGCTAGCGGGAGGATCCTACGAGCAGTACTTC. Translating gives CASSLVGLAGGSYEQYF.

The rearrangement links TRBV12-3 or TRBV12-4 to TRBJ2-5; TRBD2 might be the D (6 bases). The J call may be incorrect, as the DNA end agrees better with TRBJ2-7. This CDR3 has 13 amino acids. Here the CDR3 reads CASTRAAGYEQYF. DNA for the CDR3: TGTGCCAGCACCCGGGCCGCGGGGTACGAGCAGTACTTC.

The chain combines TRBV12-3 or TRBV12-4 with TRBJ2-1; D is perhaps TRBD2 (5 bases). The CDR3 sequence is 12 residues long. V was pared by 5 bases and J by 10 bases, with 12 bases between. Here the CDR3 DNA reads TGTGCCAGCAGTCGCGAGGGTACCGAGCAGTTCTTC. Its translation is CASSREGTEQFF.

Notes on this clonotype: One base away lies a much larger clone, so this may be a sequencing read error. The V and J genes are TRBV20-1 and TRBJ2-7; perhaps D is TRBD1 or TRBD2 (5 bases each). The closer fit of TRBJ2-5 to the DNA end suggests the J call may be wrong. The V gene's germline CDR1 is DFQATT and CDR2 SNEGSKA (reference sequence). The CDR3 extends over 16 amino acids. DNA for the CDR3: TGCAGTGCTAGAGACGCGAGGGACGGAGAACGGGAGACCCAGTACTTC. Translated, it gives CSARDARDGERETQYF.

This clonotype turned up a few times. The rearrangement uses TRBV18 and TRBJ2-3; D is possibly TRBD2 (6 bases). V lost 6 bases and J 0 bases, leaving 13 bases between the germline ends. Germline V CDR1 and CDR2: KGHSH, LQKENI. The CDR3 consists of 15 residues. The CDR3 coding sequence is TGTGCCAGCTCTCCCGGGACTCCTAGCACAGATACGCAGTATTTT. Amino acid sequence: CASSPGTPSTDTQYF. Together with reference TRBV18 and TRBJ2-3, the CDR3 gives the full variable domain: NAGVMQNPRHLVRRRGQEARLRCSPMKGHSHVYWYRQLPEEGLKFMVYLQKENIIDESGMPKERFSAEFPKEGPSILRIQQVVRGDSAAYFCASSPGTPSTDTQYFGPGTRLTVL.

This clonotype was found many times. V gene TRBV7-9 combines with J gene TRBJ2-7, with 9 bases identical to TRBD1. The CDR3 contains 14 residues. Germline values: CDR1 SEHNR, CDR2 FQNEAQ (reference sequence). V lost 5 bases to trimming and J lost 4 bases; unmatched junction nucleotides: 6. The CDR3 sequence is CASSRDRVTYEQYF. CDR3 bases: TGTGCCAGCAGCCGGGACAGGGTTACGTACGAGCAGTACTTC.

The chain carries TRBV20-1 and TRBJ1-5, with 8 positions matching TRBD1. In germline, CDR1 is DFQATT, CDR2 SNEGSKA (reference sequence). With 3 bases clipped from V and 3 bases from J, the junction kept 7 bases outside the gene matches. This CDR3 spans 15 amino acids. Here the CDR3 DNA reads TGCAGTGCTAGGGCAATCAGGGGGCTCAATCAGCCCCAGCATTTT. Translation: CSARAIRGLNQPQHF.

The chain recombines TRBV28 with TRBJ2-5; D is unclear. The CDR3 consists of 15 residues. The V and J ends lost 5 bases and 1 base respectively, with 14 bases between them. Germline lookup yields CDR1 MDHEN and CDR2 SYDVKM. The CDR3 sequence is CASSPYFSSQETQYF. The CDR3 bases are TGTGCCAGCAGTCCTTATTTCAGTTCCCAAGAGACCCAGTACTTC.

Concerning this clonotype: A read error may produce the germline difference seen at one junction end. The V and J genes are TRBV6-5 and TRBJ2-1; 10 positions match TRBD2. The germline V gene encodes CDR1 MNHEY and CDR2 SVGAGI. The CDR3 has 16 amino acids. This CDR3 reads CASRLRIAGGNKEQFF. In nucleotides, the CDR3 is TGTGCCAGCAGACTCCGAATAGCGGGAGGAAACAAGGAGCAGTTCTTC.

V usage is TRBV29-1 and J usage is TRBJ2-7; the D gene could be TRBD1 or TRBD2 (6 bases each). Trimming pared 7 bases from V and 3 bases from J, leaving 19 bases between. Germline values: CDR1 SQVTM, CDR2 ANQGSEA. The CDR3 sequence is 14 residues long. The CDR3 DNA follows: TGCAGCGCCGGAGGGGCAGGGGCGGACTACGAGCAGTACTTC. Its protein is CSAGGAGADYEQYF.

This clonotype was seen more than once but under ten times. The chain uses TRBV29-1 and TRBJ1-1; D is perhaps TRBD1 (5 bases). V was pared by 6 bases and J by 1 base, with 18 bases between. The CDR3 is 15 amino acids. CDR1 is SQVTM, CDR2 ANQGSEA, per germline. The CDR3 sequence is CSVYSAGPKNTEAFF. CDR3 sequence (DNA): TGCAGCGTATACAGTGCGGGACCCAAGAACACTGAAGCTTTCTTT.

This clonotype has more than one count but fewer than ten. The rearrangement uses TRBV6-1 and TRBJ2-3; 7 bases are a match to TRBD1. This CDR3 is built from 17 residues. Germline CDR1 is MNHNS and CDR2 is SASEGT. With V trimmed by 5 bases and J by 14 bases, 25 bases remained unmatched. The CDR3 here is CASSPEPRGRIDGDAYF. The CDR3 DNA reads as TGTGCCAGCAGTCCAGAACCTAGGGGGCGGATTGACGGAGACGCGTATTTT.

The V and J genes are TRBV12-3 or TRBV12-4 and TRBJ2-1; 7 bases map to TRBD2. V was clipped by 6 bases and J by 9 bases; unmatched bases: 11. This CDR3 region has 14 residues. The CDR3 loop is CASSPVSGRGEQFF. The CDR3 region has the DNA TGTGCCAGCAGCCCTGTCTCGGGGAGGGGTGAGCAGTTCTTC.

This rearrangement joins TRBV20-1 to TRBJ2-1; D is uncertain. The better agreement between TRBJ2-7 and the DNA end casts doubt on the J call. The CDR3 runs to 16 residues. Germline CDR1 is DFQATT and CDR2 is SNEGSKA (reference sequence). CDR3 residues: CSAIRFEVSSYNEQYF. CDR3 nucleotide sequence: TGCAGTGCGATTCGGTTTGAGGTGAGCTCCTACAATGAGCAGTACTTC.

For this clonotype: Given a much more abundant clone one base away, this may be a read error. The V gene is TRBV14, the J gene TRBJ2-1; TRBD1 matches at 11 bases. Germline CDR1 and CDR2: SGHDN and FVKESK. This CDR3 has 16 residues. CDR3 DNA: TGTGCCAACAGCCTAGTTCCGGGACAGGGGGACAATGAGCAGTTCTTC. It codes for CANSLVPGQGDNEQFF. The entire variable domain, with the rest obtained from reference TRBV14 and TRBJ2-1, is as follows: EAGVTQFPSHSVIEKGQTVTLRCDPISGHDNLYWYRRVMGKEIKFLLHFVKESKQDESGMPNNRFLAERTGGTYSTLKVQPAELEDSGVYFCANSLVPGQGDNEQFFGPGTRLTVL.

This chain's CDR3 is CSVAVIDEQFF. The CDR3 DNA sequence: TGCAGCGTTGCCGTGATCGATGAGCAGTTCTTC. This rearrangement joins TRBV29-1 to TRBJ2-1; D ambiguous. This CDR3 contains 11 residues. CDR1 is SQVTM, CDR2 ANQGSEA, per germline. With 4 bases removed from V and 8 bases from J, the gap between germline ends came to 9 bases.

This clonotype was seen more than once but under ten times. The chain joins TRBV25-1 to TRBJ2-5; 10 nucleotides agree with TRBD2. This CDR3 region has 16 residues. With V trimmed by 3 bases and J by 1 base, 5 bases remained unmatched. Germline V CDR1 and CDR2: MGHDK, SYGVNS. CDR3 amino acids: CASSEGAGGFQETQYF. DNA for the CDR3: TGTGCCAGCAGTGAGGGAGCGGGAGGGTTCCAAGAGACCCAGTACTTC.